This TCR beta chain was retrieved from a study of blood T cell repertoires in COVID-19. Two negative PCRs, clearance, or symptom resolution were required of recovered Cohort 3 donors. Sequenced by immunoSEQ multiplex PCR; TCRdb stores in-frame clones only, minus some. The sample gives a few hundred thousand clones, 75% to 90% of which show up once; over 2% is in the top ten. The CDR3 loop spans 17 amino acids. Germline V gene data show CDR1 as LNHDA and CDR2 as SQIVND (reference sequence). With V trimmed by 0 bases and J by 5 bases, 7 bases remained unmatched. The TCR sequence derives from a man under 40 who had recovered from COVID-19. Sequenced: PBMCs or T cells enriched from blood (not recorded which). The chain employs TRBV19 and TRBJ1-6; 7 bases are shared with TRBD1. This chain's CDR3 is CASSIEKGQTNNSPLHF. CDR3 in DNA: TGTGCCAGTAGTATAGAAAAGGGACAGACTAATAATTCACCCCTCCACTTT.